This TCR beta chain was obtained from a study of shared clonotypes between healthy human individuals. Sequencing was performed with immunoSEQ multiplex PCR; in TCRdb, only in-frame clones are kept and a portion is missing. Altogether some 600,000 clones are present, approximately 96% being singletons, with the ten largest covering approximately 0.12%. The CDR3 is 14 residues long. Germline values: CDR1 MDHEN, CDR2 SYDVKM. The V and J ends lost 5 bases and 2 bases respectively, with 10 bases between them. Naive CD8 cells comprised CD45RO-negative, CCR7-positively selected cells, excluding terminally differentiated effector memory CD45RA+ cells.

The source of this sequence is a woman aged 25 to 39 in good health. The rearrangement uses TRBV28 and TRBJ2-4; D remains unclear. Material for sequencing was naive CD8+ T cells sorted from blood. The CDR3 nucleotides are TGTGCCAGCAGTCAACTGGCACCCAAAAACATTCAGTACTTC. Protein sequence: CASSQLAPKNIQYF.